The 7 T cell receptor beta chains below come from one sample, sequenced in a study of T cell clonality in common variable immunodeficiency. Profiling relied on immunoSEQ multiplex PCR, and the TCRdb table lists in-frame clones only, not all of them. The specimen gives approximately 30,000 clones without singletons; the ten biggest hold 5.5% to 7%. General study points: Fewer deletions and N-nucleotide insertions were reportedly seen in common variable immunodeficiency TCR beta sequences.

Which antigens these TCRs recognize remains unknown. Sequenced sample: peripheral blood mononuclear cells. These TCRs come from a human donor with common variable immunodeficiency.

This clone was recorded at least ten times. The CDR3 end lies 3 residues beyond the end of the read and is filled in from the germline J gene. The chain combines TRBV7-2 with TRBJ2-4, with D perhaps matching TRBD1 (5 bases). CDR3 length: 14 amino acids. From germline, CDR1 is SGHTA and CDR2 FQGNSA. The V gene lost 1 base and the J gene lost 9 bases, with 13 bases spanning the gap. The CDR3 bases that were read are TGTGCCAGCAGCTTAGGGGGCTCCGGTGTCATT. Its protein is CASSLGGSGVI. The whole CDR3 protein is CASSLGGSGVIQYF.

This clone was picked up many times. The CDR3 end is not reached by the read, which stops 3 residues before it; the germline J gene fills it in. The V and J genes are TRBV7-9 and TRBJ2-2, with 9 bases fitting TRBD2. CDR1 is SEHNR and CDR2 is FQNEAQ in the germline V gene (reference sequence). V dropped 7 bases and J dropped 7; count of bases not matched to a gene: 10. This CDR3 comprises 15 residues. CDR3 amino acids: CASTSSGIYGGELFF. The CDR3 bases that were read are TGTGCCAGCACTTCTAGCGGGATATACGGCGGGGAG.

The table lists this clone with many counts. Here the CDR3 reads CASSLRASVDYGYTF. The sequenced part of the CDR3 DNA is TGTGCCAGCAGCTTGAGGGCCTCGGTCGACTATGGC. The chain links TRBV5-6 to TRBJ1-2; D remains ambiguous. The read ends 3 residues early relative to the CDR3; the germline J gene fills the gap. The CDR3 is made up of 15 amino acids. Trimming left V 1 base short and J 3 bases short, with 13 bases between. Germline CDR1 SGHDT, CDR2 YYEEEE.

The table lists this clone with a few counts. The read finishes 3 residues shy of the CDR3 end, and the germline J gene is used to complete it. The V and J genes are TRBV30 and TRBJ2-1; TRBD2 aligns across 12 bases. Trimming took 0 bases from V and 7 from J; bases not matched to a gene: 13. The CDR3 totals 18 residues. CDR1 GTSNPN and CDR2 SVGIG come from the germline V gene (reference sequence). The CDR3 bases that were read are TGTGCCTGGAGTGTATCCCGGACTAGCGGGGCCCTCGGGAATGAG. Its translation: CAWSVSRTSGALGNE. The entire CDR3 is CAWSVSRTSGALGNEQFF.

This clone was observed a few times. The CDR3 extends 3 residues past the end of the read, so its final part is completed from the germline J gene. V gene TRBV6-2 or TRBV6-3 combines with J gene TRBJ1-4; 9 nucleotides align to TRBD1. V was clipped by 6 bases and J by 6 bases; unmatched bases: 8. The CDR3 is made up of 15 amino acids. Germline V gives CDR1 MNHEY, CDR2 SVGEGT. The sequenced part of the CDR3 DNA is TGTGCCAGCAGGCCGCCGGGACAGGGTTATGAAAAA. Its translation is CASRPPGQGYEK. The entire CDR3 sequence reads CASRPPGQGYEKLFF.

In this sample, this clone turned up many times. Read coverage stops 3 residues before the CDR3 terminus; the germline J gene supplies the remainder. The V gene is TRBV27, the J gene TRBJ1-5, with a weak D call TRBD1 (6 bases). From germline, CDR1 is MNHEY and CDR2 SMNVEV (reference sequence). The CDR3 covers 17 residues. V was pared by 0 bases and J by 0 bases, with 12 bases between. The part of the CDR3 DNA that was read is TGTGCCAGCAGTTTATCGATGAGGGGGATTAGCAATCAGCCC. It yields the protein CASSLSMRGISNQP. The entire CDR3 sequence reads CASSLSMRGISNQPQHF.

This clone was recorded at least ten times. The read terminates 3 residues before the CDR3 end, so the remaining end is supplied by the germline J gene. This chain joins TRBV10-1 and TRBJ2-1; unclear D gene. This CDR3 has 12 amino acids. V shed 9 bases and J shed 8 bases, with 14 bases lying between them. Per germline, CDR1 WNHNN and CDR2 SYGVQD (reference sequence). Partial CDR3 DNA: TGCGCCAGGGAAGAGCGAAGCTATGAG. It is translated as CAREERSYE. The entire CDR3 protein reads CAREERSYEQFF.